What follows describes a single T cell receptor beta chain. Its antigen is unknown. The data derive from a study of identical twins. Template switching created a universal primer site, and the cDNA included unique molecular identifiers. TCRdb analysed the 5' RACE reads with MiXCR anew, one entry per CDR3 protein. The sample contains 200,000 to 250,000 distinct CDR3 sequences, 10% to 15% of which appear only once. Findings and caveats of the study: Modeled out-of-frame TCR alpha sharing in monozygotic twins fell below observed levels. Its conclusions, products of cross-sectional statistical analysis, did not come from following the same donors.

This CDR3 comprises 17 residues. Germline V lookup: CDR1 LGHDT, CDR2 YNNKEL (reference sequence). Trimming removed 2 bases from V and 3 bases from J, with 17 bases in between. This same sample was also taken into another study, of yellow fever vaccine responses in identical twins.

The chain links TRBV3-1 to TRBJ2-4; tentative D call: TRBD2 (5 bases). The receptor was derived from a woman between 18 and 29 years old in good health. The specimen sequenced was memory (CD45RO+) T cells sorted from blood. DNA of the CDR3: TGTGCCAGCAGCCAAAATAGAGTCGGGGTCAGCAAAAACATTCAGTACTTC. It is translated as CASSQNRVGVSKNIQYF.